Below, 10 T cell receptor beta chains from the same sample are listed, as sequenced in a study of T cells after yellow fever vaccination. TCRdb re-derived calls from the 5' RACE reads in MiXCR, one entry per CDR3 protein. The sample carries hundreds of thousands of distinct CDR3 sequences, 9% to 15% recorded once. Sequenced material: PBMCs, taken on the day of the yellow fever booster vaccination. Receptors were obtained from a man aged 25-45 years who received the YFV17D yellow fever vaccine.

This clonotype came up a few times. This chain connects TRBV12-3 or TRBV12-4 to TRBJ2-1; TRBD2 aligns across 8 bases. The CDR3 totals 15 residues. With 3 bases clipped from V and 7 bases from J, the junction kept 8 bases outside the gene matches. The CDR3 bases are TGTGCCAGCAGTTTTCGAGCGGGAGTTGGGAATGAGCAGTTCTTC. Its translation: CASSFRAGVGNEQFF.

The chain uses TRBV7-9 and TRBJ1-6; TRBD1 might be the D (5 bases). Trimming shortened V by 2 bases and J by 8 bases, and 10 bases separated the two germline ends. The CDR3 is 14 amino acids. Germline loops: CDR1 SEHNR, CDR2 FQNEAQ (reference sequence). The CDR3 loop is CASSLLIGDSPLHF. CDR3 sequence (DNA): TGTGCCAGCAGCTTACTAATAGGGGATTCACCCCTCCACTTT.

The chain carries TRBV6-1 and TRBJ2-1; tentatively, D is TRBD1 or TRBD2 (5 bases each). The CDR3 extends over 13 amino acids. The ends were cut back, 6 bases at V and 5 bases at J, with 11 bases in the middle. From germline, CDR1 is MNHNS and CDR2 SASEGT. CDR3 nucleotides: TGTGCCAGCAGAAGGGACGGACACAATGAGCAGTTCTTC. This translates into CASRRDGHNEQFF.

In this sample, this clonotype turned up a few times. This chain links TRBV28 with TRBJ2-5; D might be TRBD2 (6 bases). V dropped 4 bases and J dropped 1 base, with 10 bases sitting between them. CDR3 length: 14 amino acids. The germline V gene encodes CDR1 MDHEN and CDR2 SYDVKM. In DNA form, the CDR3 reads TGTGCCAGCAGTTGGAAGGGAGGCCAAGAGACCCAGTACTTC. Its protein product is CASSWKGGQETQYF.

This clonotype was found a few times. The genes are TRBV20-1 and TRBJ2-5, with TRBD2 matching over 12 bases. CDR3 length: 14 amino acids. Germline loops: CDR1 DFQATT, CDR2 SNEGSKA (reference sequence). After removal of 6 bases from V and 3 bases from J, the junction contained 5 bases not matched to a gene. CDR3 sequence (DNA): TGCAGTGCACCTCGGACTAGCGGGGAAGAGACCCAGTACTTC. The encoded protein is CSAPRTSGEETQYF.

In this sample, this clonotype turned up a few times. The genes are TRBV7-2 and TRBJ2-1; TRBD2 matches 7 bases. The CDR3 totals 15 residues. The germline V gene encodes CDR1 SGHTA and CDR2 FQGNSA. The V segment lost 7 bases and the J segment 2 bases; nucleotides outside the gene matches: 8. CDR3: CASTLAGKAYNEQFF. CDR3 sequence (DNA): TGTGCCAGCACTTTAGCGGGTAAGGCCTACAATGAGCAGTTCTTC.

The J gene is TRBJ1-1, the V gene TRBV14; D is unresolved. Per germline, CDR1 SGHDN and CDR2 FVKESK. V lost 6 bases and J lost 4, with 18 bases in between. There are 15 residues in the CDR3. CDR3 loop: CASRHKLVLGTEAFF. The CDR3 DNA sequence: TGTGCCAGCAGACACAAACTTGTCTTGGGCACTGAAGCTTTCTTT. The full variable domain, in which reference TRBV14 and TRBJ1-1 provide the parts outside the CDR3, is EAGVTQFPSHSVIEKGQTVTLRCDPISGHDNLYWYRRVMGKEIKFLLHFVKESKQDESGMPNNRFLAERTGGTYSTLKVQPAELEDSGVYFCASRHKLVLGTEAFFGQGTRLTVV.

This clonotype was seen ten or more times. J is TRBJ2-5 and V is TRBV12-3 or TRBV12-4, with 8 bases lining up with TRBD2. The ends lost 4 bases at V and 5 bases at J; junction bases unmatched: 6. The CDR3 extends over 14 amino acids. The CDR3, as DNA: TGTGCCAGCAGTTCCAGCGGGAGTCATGAGACCCAGTACTTC. It is translated as CASSSSGSHETQYF.

The chain joins TRBV12-3 or TRBV12-4 to TRBJ2-2; D remains ambiguous. The CDR3 sequence is 15 residues long. Deletions cut 4 bases from V and 5 bases from J, with 14 bases between. In DNA, the CDR3 is TGTGCCAGCAGTTCCTCACGACTTTATACCGGGGAGCTGTTTTTT. Translating gives CASSSSRLYTGELFF.

This clonotype has a handful of counts. The genes are TRBV28 and TRBJ2-7; 7 bases match TRBD2. Germline V lookup: CDR1 MDHEN, CDR2 SYDVKM. This CDR3 spans 14 amino acids. The J segment lost 6 bases and the V segment lost 3 bases, leaving 8 bases of the junction unmatched. The CDR3 protein is CASSLTSFPLEQYF. In nucleotides, the CDR3 is TGTGCCAGCAGTTTGACTAGCTTCCCTCTCGAGCAGTACTTC.